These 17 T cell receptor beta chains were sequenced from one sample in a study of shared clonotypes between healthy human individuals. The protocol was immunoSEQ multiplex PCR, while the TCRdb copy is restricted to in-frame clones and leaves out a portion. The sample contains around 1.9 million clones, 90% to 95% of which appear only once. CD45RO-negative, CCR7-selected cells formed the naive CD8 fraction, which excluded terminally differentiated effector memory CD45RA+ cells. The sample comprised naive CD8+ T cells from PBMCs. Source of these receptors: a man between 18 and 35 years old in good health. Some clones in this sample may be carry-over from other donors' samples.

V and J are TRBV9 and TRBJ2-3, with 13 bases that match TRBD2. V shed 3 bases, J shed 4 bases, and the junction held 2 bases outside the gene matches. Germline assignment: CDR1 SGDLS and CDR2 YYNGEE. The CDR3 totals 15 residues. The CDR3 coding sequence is TGTGCCAGCAGCGCGGGACTAGCGGGATCAGATACGCAGTATTTT. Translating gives CASSAGLAGSDTQYF.

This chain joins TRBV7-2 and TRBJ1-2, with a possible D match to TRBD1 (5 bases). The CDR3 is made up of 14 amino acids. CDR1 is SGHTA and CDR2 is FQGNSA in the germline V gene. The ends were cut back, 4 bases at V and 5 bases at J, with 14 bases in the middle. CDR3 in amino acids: CASSSHGTAYGYTF. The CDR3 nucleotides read TGTGCCAGCAGCTCTCATGGGACCGCATATGGCTACACCTTC.

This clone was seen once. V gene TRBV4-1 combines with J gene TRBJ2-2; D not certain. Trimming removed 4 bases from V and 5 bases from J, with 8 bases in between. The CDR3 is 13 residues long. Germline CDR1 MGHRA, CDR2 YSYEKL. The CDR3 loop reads CASSRWGTGELFF. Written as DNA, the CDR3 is TGCGCCAGCAGCCGGTGGGGTACCGGGGAGCTGTTTTTT.

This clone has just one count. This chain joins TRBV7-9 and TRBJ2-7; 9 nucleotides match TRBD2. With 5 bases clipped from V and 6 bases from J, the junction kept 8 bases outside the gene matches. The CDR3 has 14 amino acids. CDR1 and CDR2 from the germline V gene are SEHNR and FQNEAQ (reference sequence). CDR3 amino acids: CASSPLAGLFEQYF. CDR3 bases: TGTGCCAGCAGCCCGCTAGCGGGACTGTTCGAGCAGTACTTC.

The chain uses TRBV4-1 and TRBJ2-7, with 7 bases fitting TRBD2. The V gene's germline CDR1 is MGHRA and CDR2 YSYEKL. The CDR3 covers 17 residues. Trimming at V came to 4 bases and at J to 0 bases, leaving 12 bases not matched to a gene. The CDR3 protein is CASSRTPREFDSYEQYF. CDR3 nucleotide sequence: TGCGCCAGCAGCCGAACCCCGCGGGAGTTCGACTCCTACGAGCAGTACTTC.

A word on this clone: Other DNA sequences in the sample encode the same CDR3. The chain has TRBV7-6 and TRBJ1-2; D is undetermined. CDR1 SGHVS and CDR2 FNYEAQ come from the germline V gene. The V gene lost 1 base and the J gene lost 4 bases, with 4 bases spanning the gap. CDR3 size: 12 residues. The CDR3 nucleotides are TGTGCCAGCAGCTTAGGGGGCTATGGCTACACCTTC. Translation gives CASSLGGYGYTF.

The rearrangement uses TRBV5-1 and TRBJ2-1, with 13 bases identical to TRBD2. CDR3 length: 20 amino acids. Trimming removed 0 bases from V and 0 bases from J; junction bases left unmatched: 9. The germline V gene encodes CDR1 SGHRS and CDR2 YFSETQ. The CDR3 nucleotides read TGCGCCAGCAGCTTGGAGGGGGGACTAGCGGGAAGTAGCTCCTACAATGAGCAGTTCTTC. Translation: CASSLEGGLAGSSSYNEQFF.

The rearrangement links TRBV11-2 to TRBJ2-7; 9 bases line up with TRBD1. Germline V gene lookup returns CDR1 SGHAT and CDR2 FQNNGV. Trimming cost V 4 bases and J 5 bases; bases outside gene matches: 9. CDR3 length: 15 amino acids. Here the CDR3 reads CASSSPGTGRHEQYF. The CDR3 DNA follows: TGTGCCAGCAGCTCTCCGGGGACAGGGCGCCACGAGCAGTACTTC.

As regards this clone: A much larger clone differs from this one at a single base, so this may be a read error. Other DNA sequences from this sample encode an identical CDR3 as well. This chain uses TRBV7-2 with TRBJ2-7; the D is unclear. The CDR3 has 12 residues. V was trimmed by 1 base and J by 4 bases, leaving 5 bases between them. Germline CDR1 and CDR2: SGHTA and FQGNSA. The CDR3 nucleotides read TGTGCCAGCAGCTTAGGGGTTTACGAGCAGTACTTC. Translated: CASSLGVYEQYF.

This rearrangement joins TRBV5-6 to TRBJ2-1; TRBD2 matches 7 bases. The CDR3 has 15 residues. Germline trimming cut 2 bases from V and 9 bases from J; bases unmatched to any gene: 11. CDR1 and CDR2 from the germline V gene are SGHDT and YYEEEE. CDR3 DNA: TGTGCCAGCAGCTTACGTTGGGCGGGAGTGGCTGAGCAGTTCTTC. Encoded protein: CASSLRWAGVAEQFF.

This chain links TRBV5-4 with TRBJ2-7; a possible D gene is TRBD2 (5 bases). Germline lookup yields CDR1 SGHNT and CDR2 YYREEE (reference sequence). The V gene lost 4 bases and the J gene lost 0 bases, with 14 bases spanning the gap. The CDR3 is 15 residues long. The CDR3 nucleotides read TGTGCCAGCAGCCTCGGGGTAGCCCACTCCTACGAGCAGTACTTC. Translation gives CASSLGVAHSYEQYF.

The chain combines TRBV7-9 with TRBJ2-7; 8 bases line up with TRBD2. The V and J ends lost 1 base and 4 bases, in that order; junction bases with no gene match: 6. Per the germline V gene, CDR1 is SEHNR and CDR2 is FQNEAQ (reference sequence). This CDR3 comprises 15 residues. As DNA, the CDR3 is TGTGCCAGCAGCTTAGAAATGGGGACTAGTTACGAGCAGTACTTC. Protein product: CASSLEMGTSYEQYF.

For the CDR3, the DNA is TGTGCCAGCAGCGTATCATCGGGACGCAATGAGCAGTTCTTC. Its translation is CASSVSSGRNEQFF. This chain links TRBV9 with TRBJ2-1, with D perhaps matching TRBD1 or TRBD2 (5 bases each). Germline CDR1 is SGDLS and CDR2 is YYNGEE. CDR3 length: 14 residues. V lost 1 base, J lost 6 bases, and 11 bases lay in between.

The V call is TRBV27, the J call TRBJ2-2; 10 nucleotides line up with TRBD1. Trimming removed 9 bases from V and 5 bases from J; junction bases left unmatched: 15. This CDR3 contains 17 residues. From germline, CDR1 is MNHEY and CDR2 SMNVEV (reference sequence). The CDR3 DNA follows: TGTGCCAGTACTCTAATAACCGGGACAGGGGTTACCGGGGAGCTGTTTTTT. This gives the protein CASTLITGTGVTGELFF.

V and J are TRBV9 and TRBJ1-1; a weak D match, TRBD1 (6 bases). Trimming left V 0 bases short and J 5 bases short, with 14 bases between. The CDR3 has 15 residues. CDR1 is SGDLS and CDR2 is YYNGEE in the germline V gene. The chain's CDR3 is CASSVDGRGKTEAFF. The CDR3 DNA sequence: TGTGCCAGCAGCGTAGACGGCAGGGGTAAAACTGAAGCTTTCTTT.

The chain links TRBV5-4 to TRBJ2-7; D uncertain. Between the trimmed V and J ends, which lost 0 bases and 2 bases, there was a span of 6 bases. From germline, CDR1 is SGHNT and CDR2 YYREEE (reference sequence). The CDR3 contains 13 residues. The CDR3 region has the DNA TGTGCCAGCAGCTTGGACGGAGCCTACGAGCAGTACTTC. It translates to CASSLDGAYEQYF.

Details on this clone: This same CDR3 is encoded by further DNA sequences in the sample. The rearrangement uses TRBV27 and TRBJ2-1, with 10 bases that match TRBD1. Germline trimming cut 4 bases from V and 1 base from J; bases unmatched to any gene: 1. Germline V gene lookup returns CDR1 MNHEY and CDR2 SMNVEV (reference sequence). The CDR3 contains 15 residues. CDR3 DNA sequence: TGTGCCAGCAGTTGGACAGGGGGGTCCTACAATGAGCAGTTCTTC. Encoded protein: CASSWTGGSYNEQFF.